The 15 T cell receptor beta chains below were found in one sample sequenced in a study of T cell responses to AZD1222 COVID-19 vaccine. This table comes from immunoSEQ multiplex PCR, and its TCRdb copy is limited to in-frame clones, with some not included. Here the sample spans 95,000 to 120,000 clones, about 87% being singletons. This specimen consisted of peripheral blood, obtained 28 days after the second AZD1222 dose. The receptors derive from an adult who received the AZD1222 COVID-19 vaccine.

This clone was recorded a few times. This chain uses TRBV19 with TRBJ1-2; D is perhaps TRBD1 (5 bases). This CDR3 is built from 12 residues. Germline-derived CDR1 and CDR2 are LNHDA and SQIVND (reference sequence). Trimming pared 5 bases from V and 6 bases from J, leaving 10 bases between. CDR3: CASSRQGNGYTF. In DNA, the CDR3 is TGTGCCAGTAGTCGCCAGGGAAATGGCTACACCTTC.

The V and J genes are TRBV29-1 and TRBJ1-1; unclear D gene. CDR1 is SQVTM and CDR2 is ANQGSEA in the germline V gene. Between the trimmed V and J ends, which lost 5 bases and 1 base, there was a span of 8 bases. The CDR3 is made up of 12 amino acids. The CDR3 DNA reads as TGCAGCGTTTCCAACGGGAACACTGAAGCTTTCTTT. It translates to CSVSNGNTEAFF.

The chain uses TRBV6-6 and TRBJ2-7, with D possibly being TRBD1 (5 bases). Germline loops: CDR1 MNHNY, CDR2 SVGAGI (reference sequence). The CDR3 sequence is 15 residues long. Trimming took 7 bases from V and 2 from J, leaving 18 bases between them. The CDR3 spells CASTSNMAGTYEQYF. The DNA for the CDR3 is TGTGCCAGCACCAGTAACATGGCAGGGACCTACGAGCAGTACTTC.

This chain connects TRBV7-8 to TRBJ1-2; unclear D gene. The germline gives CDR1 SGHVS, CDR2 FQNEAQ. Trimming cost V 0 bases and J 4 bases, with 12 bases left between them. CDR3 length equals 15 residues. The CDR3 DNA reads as TGTGCCAGCAGCTTAGCTGTGGGAGAGGTCTATGGCTACACCTTC. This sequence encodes CASSLAVGEVYGYTF.

The CDR3 DNA sequence: TGTGCCAGCAGTTATGCTTCAGCAGGGGACTACAATGAGCAGTTCTTC. Amino acids: CASSYASAGDYNEQFF. The chain recombines TRBV6-5 with TRBJ2-1; a weak D match, TRBD1 (6 bases). This CDR3 is built from 16 residues. V was trimmed by 3 bases and J by 3 bases, leaving 15 bases between them. Germline lookup yields CDR1 MNHEY and CDR2 SVGAGI.

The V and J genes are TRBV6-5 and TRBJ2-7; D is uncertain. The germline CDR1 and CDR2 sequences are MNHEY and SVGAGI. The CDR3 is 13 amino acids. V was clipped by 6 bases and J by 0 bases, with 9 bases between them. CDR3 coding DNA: TGTGCCAGCAGCCACGACCACTCCTACGAGCAGTACTTC. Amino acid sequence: CASSHDHSYEQYF.

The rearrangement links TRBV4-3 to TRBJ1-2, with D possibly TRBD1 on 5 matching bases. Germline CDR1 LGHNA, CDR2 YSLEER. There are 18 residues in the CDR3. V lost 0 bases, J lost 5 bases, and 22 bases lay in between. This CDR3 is CASSQDFRREGRGYGYTF. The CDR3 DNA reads TGCGCCAGCAGCCAAGATTTTCGACGAGAGGGCCGGGGGTATGGCTACACCTTC.

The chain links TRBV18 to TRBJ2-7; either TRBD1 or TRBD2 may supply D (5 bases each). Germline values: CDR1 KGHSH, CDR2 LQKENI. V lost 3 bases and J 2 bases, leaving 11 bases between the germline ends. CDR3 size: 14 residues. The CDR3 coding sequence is TGTGCCAGCTCACCGCCGGGGACCCCCTACGAGCAGTACTTC. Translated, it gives CASSPPGTPYEQYF.

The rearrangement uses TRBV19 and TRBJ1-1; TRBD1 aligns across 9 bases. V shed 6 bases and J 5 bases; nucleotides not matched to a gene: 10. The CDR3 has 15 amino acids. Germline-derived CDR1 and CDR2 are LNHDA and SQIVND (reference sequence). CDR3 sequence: CASRSDRGRETEAFF. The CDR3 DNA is TGTGCCAGTAGATCGGACAGGGGCAGGGAGACTGAAGCTTTCTTT.

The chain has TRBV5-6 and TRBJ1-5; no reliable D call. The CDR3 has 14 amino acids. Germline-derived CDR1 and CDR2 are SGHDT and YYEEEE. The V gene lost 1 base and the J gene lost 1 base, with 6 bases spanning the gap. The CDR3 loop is CASSLPGSNQPQHF. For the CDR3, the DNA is TGTGCCAGCAGCTTGCCGGGGAGCAATCAGCCCCAGCATTTT.

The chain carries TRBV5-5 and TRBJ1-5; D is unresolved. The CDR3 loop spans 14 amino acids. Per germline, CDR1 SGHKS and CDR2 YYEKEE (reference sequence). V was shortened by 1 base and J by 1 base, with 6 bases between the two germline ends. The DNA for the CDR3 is TGTGCCAGCAGCTTGTTTGCCAGCAATCAGCCCCAGCATTTT. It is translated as CASSLFASNQPQHF.

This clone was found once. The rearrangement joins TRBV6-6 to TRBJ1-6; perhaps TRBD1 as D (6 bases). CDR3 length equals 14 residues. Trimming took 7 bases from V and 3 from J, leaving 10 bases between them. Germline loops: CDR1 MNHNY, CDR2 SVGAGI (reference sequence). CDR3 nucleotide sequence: TGTGCCAGCACGGGGGCTAGCTATAATTCACCCCTCCACTTT. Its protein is CASTGASYNSPLHF.

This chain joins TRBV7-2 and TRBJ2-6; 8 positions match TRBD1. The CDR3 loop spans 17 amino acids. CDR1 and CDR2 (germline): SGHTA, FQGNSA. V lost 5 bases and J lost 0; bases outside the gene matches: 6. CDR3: CASSLTGAPSGANVLTF. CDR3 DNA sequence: TGTGCCAGCAGCCTGACAGGGGCTCCCTCTGGGGCCAACGTCCTGACTTTC. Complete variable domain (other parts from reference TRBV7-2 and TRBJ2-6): GAGVSQSPSNKVTEKGKDVELRCDPISGHTALYWYRQSLGQGLEFLIYFQGNSAPDKSGLPSDRFSAERTGGSVSTLTIQRTQQEDSAVYLCASSLTGAPSGANVLTFGAGSRLTVL.

CDR3 protein: CASSIAAGKGGYTF. The CDR3 DNA follows: TGTGCCAGTAGTATAGCGGCAGGGAAGGGTGGCTACACCTTC. The J gene is TRBJ1-2, the V gene TRBV19; D is possibly TRBD1 (5 bases). The V and J ends lost 1 base and 7 bases respectively, with 13 bases between them. This CDR3 comprises 14 residues. Germline loops: CDR1 LNHDA, CDR2 SQIVND (reference sequence).

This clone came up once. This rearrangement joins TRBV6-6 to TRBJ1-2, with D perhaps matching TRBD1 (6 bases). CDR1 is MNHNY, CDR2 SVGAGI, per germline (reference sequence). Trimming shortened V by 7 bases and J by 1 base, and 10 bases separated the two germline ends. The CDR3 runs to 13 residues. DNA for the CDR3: TGTGCCAGCACCCGGACAGTTAACTATGGCTACACCTTC. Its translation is CASTRTVNYGYTF.